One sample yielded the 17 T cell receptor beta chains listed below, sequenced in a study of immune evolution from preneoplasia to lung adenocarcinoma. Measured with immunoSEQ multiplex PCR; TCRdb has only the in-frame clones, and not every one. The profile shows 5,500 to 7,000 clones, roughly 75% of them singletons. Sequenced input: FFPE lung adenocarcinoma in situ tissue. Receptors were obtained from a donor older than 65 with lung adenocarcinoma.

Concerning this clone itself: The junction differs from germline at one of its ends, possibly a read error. The chain's CDR3 is CSVEESDRAFNYGYTF. The CDR3 coding sequence is TGCAGCGTCGAAGAATCCGACAGGGCCTTCAACTATGGCTACACCTTC. The rearrangement joins TRBV29-1 to TRBJ1-2; 7 nucleotides agree with TRBD1. Germline lookup yields CDR1 SQVTM and CDR2 ANQGSEA. This CDR3 is built from 16 residues.

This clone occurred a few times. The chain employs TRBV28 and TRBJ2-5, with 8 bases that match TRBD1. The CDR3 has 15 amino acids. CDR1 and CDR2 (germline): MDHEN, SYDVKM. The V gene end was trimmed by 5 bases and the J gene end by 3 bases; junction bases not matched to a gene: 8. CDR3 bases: TGTGCCAGCAGTCTGGACAGGGCTTCGAAAGAGACCCAGTACTTC. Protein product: CASSLDRASKETQYF. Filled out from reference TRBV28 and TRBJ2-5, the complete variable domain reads DVKVTQSSRYLVKRTGEKVFLECVQDMDHENMFWYRQDPGLGLRLIYFSYDVKMKEKGDIPEGYSVSREKKERFSLILESASTNQTSMYLCASSLDRASKETQYFGPGTRLLVL.

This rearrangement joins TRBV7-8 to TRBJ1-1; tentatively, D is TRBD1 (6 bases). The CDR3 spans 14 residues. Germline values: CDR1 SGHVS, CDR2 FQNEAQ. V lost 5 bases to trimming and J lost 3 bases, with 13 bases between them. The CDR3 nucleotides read TGTGCCAGCAGCCTCAAAGGGGGTTACACTGAAGCTTTCTTT. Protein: CASSLKGGYTEAFF.

In DNA, the CDR3 is TGTGCCAGCAGCGCTAGACAAGGCCGTTCACCCCTCCACTTT. Protein sequence: CASSARQGRSPLHF. The chain uses TRBV11-2 and TRBJ1-6; D unclear. Between the trimmed V and J ends, which lost 5 bases and 9 bases, there was a span of 14 bases. CDR3 length: 14 residues. CDR1 is SGHAT and CDR2 is FQNNGV in the germline V gene.

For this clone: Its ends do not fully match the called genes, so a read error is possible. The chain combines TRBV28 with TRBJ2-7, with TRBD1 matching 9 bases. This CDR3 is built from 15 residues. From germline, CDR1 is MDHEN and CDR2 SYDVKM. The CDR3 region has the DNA TGTGCCAGCAGTTTAGGGGGTGGGACAGGGAAAAACCTACACTTC. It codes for CASSLGGGTGKNLHF.

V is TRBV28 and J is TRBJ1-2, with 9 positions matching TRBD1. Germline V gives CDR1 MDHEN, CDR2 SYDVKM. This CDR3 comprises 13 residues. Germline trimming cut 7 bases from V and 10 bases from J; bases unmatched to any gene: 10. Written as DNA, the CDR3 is TGTGCCAGCACCCCGGGACAGGGATTAACCTACACCTTC. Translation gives CASTPGQGLTYTF.

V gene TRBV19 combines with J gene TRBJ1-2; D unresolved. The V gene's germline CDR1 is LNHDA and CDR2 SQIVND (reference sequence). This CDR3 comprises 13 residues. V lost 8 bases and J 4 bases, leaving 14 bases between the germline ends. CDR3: CASSIAPGYGYTF. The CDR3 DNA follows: TGTGCCAGTTCTATTGCTCCGGGCTATGGCTACACCTTC.

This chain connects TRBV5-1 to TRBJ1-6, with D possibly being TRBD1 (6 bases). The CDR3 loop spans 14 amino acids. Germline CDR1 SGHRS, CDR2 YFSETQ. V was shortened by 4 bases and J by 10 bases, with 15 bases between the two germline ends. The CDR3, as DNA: TGCGCCAGCAGCCCCAGGGGAGTCAACTCACCCCTCCACTTT. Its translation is CASSPRGVNSPLHF.

DNA of the CDR3: TGTGCCAGCTCACCTAATAAGGCAGGGGTAGGGACTGAAGCTTTCTTT. It codes for CASSPNKAGVGTEAFF. The V and J genes are TRBV18 and TRBJ1-1; tentative D call: TRBD1 (6 bases). The CDR3 is 16 amino acids. CDR1 is KGHSH and CDR2 is LQKENI in the germline V gene. The V gene lost 3 bases and the J gene lost 5 bases, with 19 bases spanning the gap.

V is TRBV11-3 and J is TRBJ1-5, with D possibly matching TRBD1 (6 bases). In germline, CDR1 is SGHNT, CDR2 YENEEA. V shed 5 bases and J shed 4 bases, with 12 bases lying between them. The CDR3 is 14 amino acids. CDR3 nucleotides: TGTGCCAGCAGCCAACCCGGGACAAATCAGCCCCAGCATTTT. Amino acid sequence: CASSQPGTNQPQHF.

CDR3 in amino acids: CASSLTGEGETQYF. For the CDR3, the DNA is TGCGCCAGCAGCTTGACGGGGGAGGGAGAGACCCAGTACTTC. This rearrangement joins TRBV5-1 to TRBJ2-5; TRBD2 agrees at 7 bases. The CDR3 has 14 amino acids. V gave up 1 base and J gave up 4 bases; unmatched junction bases: 4. CDR1 and CDR2 (germline): SGHRS, YFSETQ.

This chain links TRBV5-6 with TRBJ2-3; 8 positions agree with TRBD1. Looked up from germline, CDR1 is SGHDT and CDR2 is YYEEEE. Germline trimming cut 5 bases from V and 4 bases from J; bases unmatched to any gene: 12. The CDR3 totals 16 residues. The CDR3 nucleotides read TGTGCCAGCAGTCCGCCGGACAGGGTTCCCGCAGATACGCAGTATTTT. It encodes CASSPPDRVPADTQYF.

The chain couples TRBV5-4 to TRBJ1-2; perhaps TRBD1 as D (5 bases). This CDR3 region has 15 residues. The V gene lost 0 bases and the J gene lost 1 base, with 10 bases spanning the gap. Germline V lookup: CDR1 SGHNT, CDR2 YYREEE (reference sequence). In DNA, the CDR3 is TGTGCCAGCAGCTTGGAGTTGGGACGTAACTATGGCTACACCTTC. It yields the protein CASSLELGRNYGYTF.

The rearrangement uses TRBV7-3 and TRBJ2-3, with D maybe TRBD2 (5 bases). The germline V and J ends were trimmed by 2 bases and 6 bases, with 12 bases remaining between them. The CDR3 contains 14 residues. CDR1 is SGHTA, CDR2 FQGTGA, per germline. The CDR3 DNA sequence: TGTGCCAGCAGCTTACTTGGAGGAAGCGATACGCAGTATTTT. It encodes CASSLLGGSDTQYF. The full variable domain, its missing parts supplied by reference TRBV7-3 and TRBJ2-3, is GAGVSQTPSNKVTEKGKYVELRCDPISGHTALYWYRQSLGQGPEFLIYFQGTGAADDSGLPNDRFFAVRPEGSVSTLKIQRTERGDSAVYLCASSLLGGSDTQYFGPGTRLTVL.

The CDR3, as DNA: TGTGCCATCGGACTCGCTACCTACGAGCAGTACTTC. It codes for CAIGLATYEQYF. The J gene is TRBJ2-7, the V gene TRBV10-3; D perhaps matches TRBD2 (5 bases). This CDR3 contains 12 residues. V was clipped by 8 bases and J by 2 bases, with 10 bases between them. In germline, CDR1 is ENHRY, CDR2 SYGVKD.

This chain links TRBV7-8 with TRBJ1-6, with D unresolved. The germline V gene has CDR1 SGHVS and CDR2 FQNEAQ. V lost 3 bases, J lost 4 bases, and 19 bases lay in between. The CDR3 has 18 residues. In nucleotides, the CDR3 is TGTGCCAGCAGCTTCGGTCGTCCGGCAGGCGGGTATAATTCACCCCTCCACTTT. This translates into CASSFGRPAGGYNSPLHF.

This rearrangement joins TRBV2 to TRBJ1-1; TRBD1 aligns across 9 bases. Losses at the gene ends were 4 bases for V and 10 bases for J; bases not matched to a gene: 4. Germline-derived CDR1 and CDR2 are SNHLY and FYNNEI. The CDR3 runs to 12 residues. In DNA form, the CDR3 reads TGTGCCAGCAGTGGGGACAGGGACTTAGCTTTCTTT. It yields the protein CASSGDRDLAFF. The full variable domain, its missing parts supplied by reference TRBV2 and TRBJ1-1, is EPEVTQTPSHQVTQMGQEVILRCVPISNHLYFYWYRQILGQKVEFLVSFYNNEISEKSEIFDDQFSVERPDGSNFTLKIRSTKLEDSAMYFCASSGDRDLAFFGQGTRLTVV.